Below are 5 T cell receptor beta chains sequenced from a single sample in a study of T cell changes during pregnancy in multiple sclerosis. The method was immunoSEQ multiplex PCR; TCRdb's version includes in-frame clones alone and lacks a portion of them. The sample has about 70,000 clones, roughly 94% seen once. The specimen was peripheral blood, collected after pregnancy. These receptors were taken from a female donor with multiple sclerosis, enrolled in a pregnancy study.

This rearrangement joins TRBV7-2 to TRBJ2-1, with D uncertain. The V end lost 6 bases, the J end lost 4 bases, and 13 bases lay between the germline ends. Germline V gene sequence: CDR1 SGHTA, CDR2 FQGNSA. This CDR3 has 14 amino acids. The CDR3 loop reads CASRPRVGYNEQFF. The CDR3 DNA sequence: TGTGCCAGCAGGCCGAGAGTCGGGTACAATGAGCAGTTCTTC. Full variable domain (remainder filled in from reference TRBV7-2 and TRBJ2-1): GAGVSQSPSNKVTEKGKDVELRCDPISGHTALYWYRQSLGQGLEFLIYFQGNSAPDKSGLPSDRFSAERTGGSVSTLTIQRTQQEDSAVYLCASRPRVGYNEQFFGPGTRLTVL.

This chain joins TRBV28 and TRBJ2-7; the D gene is possibly TRBD1 (5 bases). Germline CDR1 reads MDHEN; CDR2 reads SYDVKM. V was shortened by 2 bases and J by 2 bases, with 13 bases between the two germline ends. The CDR3 has 15 amino acids. CDR3 amino acids: CASSLPLADTYEQYF. CDR3 in DNA: TGTGCCAGCAGTTTACCACTGGCGGACACCTACGAGCAGTACTTC.

As for this clone: Other nucleotide sequences from this sample produce the same CDR3. The rearrangement uses TRBV7-3 and TRBJ1-1, with TRBD1 matching 7 bases. The V gene's germline CDR1 is SGHTA and CDR2 FQGTGA. The length of the CDR3 is 14 residues. The J segment lost 3 bases and the V segment lost 0 bases, leaving 1 base of the junction unmatched. This CDR3 is CASSLTGGDTEAFF. CDR3 bases: TGTGCCAGCAGCTTAACAGGGGGCGACACTGAAGCTTTCTTT.

The chain links TRBV6-4 to TRBJ2-1, with 7 bases matching TRBD2. Per the germline V gene, CDR1 is MRHNA and CDR2 is SNTAGT. There are 14 residues in the CDR3. V lost 1 base and J lost 6; bases outside the gene matches: 3. The CDR3 nucleotides read TGTGCCAGCAGTGACTTGAGGACTAGCAATGAGCAGTTCTTC. Encoded protein: CASSDLRTSNEQFF.

The chain links TRBV11-2 to TRBJ1-1; 10 nucleotides align to TRBD1. Germline V lookup: CDR1 SGHAT, CDR2 FQNNGV. Trimming took 5 bases from V and 1 from J; bases not matched to a gene: 4. This CDR3 contains 15 residues. CDR3 amino acids: CASSTRDRGNTEAFF. DNA for the CDR3: TGTGCCAGCAGCACAAGGGACAGGGGGAACACTGAAGCTTTCTTT.